This T cell receptor (beta chain) was captured by sequencing in a study of response to subunit inactivated influenza vaccine. Worth noting for this clonotype: Its target is not known.

Study observations and caveats: Researchers suggested that each seasonal influenza vaccination recruits few new T cells.

CDR3 length equals 14 residues. With 5 bases clipped from V and 5 bases from J, the junction kept 8 bases outside the gene matches. The germline V gene has CDR1 SGHAT and CDR2 FQNNGV. TCRdb re-analysed the RT-PCR reads in MiXCR, keeping a single row per CDR3 protein. The sample lists more than 600,000 distinct CDR3 sequences, around a sixth occurring once. The V gene is TRBV11-2, the J gene TRBJ2-5; 7 bases agree with TRBD1. This TCR was recovered from a man aged 50-60 years who received an inactivated influenza vaccine. Sequencing used PBMCs from blood, obtained more than 4 days after vaccination. In DNA, the CDR3 is TGTGCCAGCAGCGATCACAGGGGCCGGGAGACCCAGTACTTC. Amino acids: CASSDHRGRETQYF.